These 13 T cell receptor delta chains were all obtained from the same sample, sequenced in a study of γδ T cells in repeated Plasmodium falciparum infection. TCRdb redid the clone calls on the multiplex PCR reads with CATT. The profile shows roughly 93,000 delta-chain clones, approximately 0.92% of them singletons. Vgamma9/Vdelta2+ and Vdelta2-negative gammadelta T cells were flow-sorted from PBMC for bulk sequencing. Material for sequencing was gamma-delta T cells from blood. These receptors came from a pool of human donors (malaria-infected and uninfected, not separated).

The chain has TRDV2 and TRDJ1; 8 positions agree with TRDD3. The J gene, left out of TCRdb, was set here by checking the DNA against germline. Germline assignment: CDR1 GEAIGNYY and CDR2 EKD. The CDR3 runs 16 residues. Trimming removed 0 bases from V and 4 bases from J; junction bases left unmatched: 9. The CDR3 spells CACDTAGLGGGDKLIF. The CDR3 DNA follows: TGTGCCTGTGACACCGCTGGACTGGGGGGCGGCGATAAACTCATCTTT.

This clone was seen more than once but under ten times. A far larger clone is just one base off, so this is likely a read error. Other nucleotide sequences from this sample produce the same CDR3. The CDR3 protein is CACDGLGDSGTDKLIF. CDR3 in DNA: TGTGCCTGTGACGGACTGGGGGATAGCGGAACCGATAAACTAATCTTT. The V gene reported is TRDV2; the J gene is uncalled; the listed D gene, TRDD3, was not tested against the DNA. Germline CDR1 reads GEAIGNYY; CDR2 reads EKD. This CDR3 contains 16 residues.

This clone was seen a few times. The protein held in TCRdb is that of a much larger clone and does not match this DNA's translation at residue 15, likely because of a read error; the protein shown is translated from the DNA. V is TRDV2 and J is TRDJ1; 9 nucleotides agree with TRDD3. TCRdb gives no J gene; it was assigned here by matching the DNA to germline. The CDR3 length is 18 residues. The germline gives CDR1 GEAIGNYY, CDR2 EKD. This CDR3 reads CACDKLGDDALYTDELIF. CDR3 nucleotide sequence: TGTGCCTGTGACAAACTGGGGGACGACGCTTTGTACACCGATGAACTCATCTTT.

A word on this clone: TCRdb's protein for this DNA is that of a much larger clone and differs from the translation at residue 11, likely a read error; the protein shown is the DNA translation. V gene TRDV1 combines with J gene TRDJ1, with TRDD3 matching over 7 bases. Here the J gene was assigned by germline matching of the DNA, as TCRdb has none. Germline V lookup: CDR1 TSWWSYY, CDR2 QGS. The V and J ends lost 3 bases and 0 bases, in that order; junction bases with no gene match: 16. The CDR3 has 19 amino acids. In DNA, the CDR3 is TGTGCTCTTGGGGAGACTCTCCGACTGGGGAATCTATACACCGATAAACTCATCTTT. This gives the protein CALGETLRLGNLYTDKLIF.

About this clone: A far larger clone is only one base removed, so a read error is likely. This same CDR3 is encoded by further DNA sequences in the sample. This chain connects TRDV2 to TRDJ1; TRDD3 aligns across 10 bases. TCRdb gives no J gene; it was assigned here by matching the DNA to germline. Germline values: CDR1 GEAIGNYY, CDR2 EKD. This CDR3 spans 17 amino acids. Here the CDR3 reads CACDPLGDIGYTDKLIF. CDR3 DNA: TGTGCCTGTGACCCTCTGGGGGATATCGGGTACACTGATAAACTCATCTTT.

About this clone: A far larger clone is a single base away, which makes a read error likely. The same CDR3 arises from other DNA sequences in this sample as well. This sequence joins TRDV1 and TRDJ1, with a tentative D call TRDD2 (5 bases). Assignment of the J gene here rests on matching the DNA to germline, because TCRdb gives none. V was clipped by 5 bases and J by 0 bases, with 25 bases between them. Germline V CDR1 and CDR2: TSWWSYY, QGS. The CDR3 runs 19 residues. CDR3 sequence: CALGTSIPTVWEYTDKLIF. Here the CDR3 DNA reads TGTGCTCTTGGGACCTCTATCCCTACAGTGTGGGAGTACACCGATAAACTCATCTTT.

This clone was counted only a few times. TCRdb's protein, taken from a much larger clone, differs from this DNA's translation at residue 11, likely owing to a read error; the protein displayed comes from the DNA. This sequence joins TRDV2 and TRDJ1; 9 bases line up with TRDD3. The germline V gene has CDR1 GEAIGNYY and CDR2 EKD. The length of the CDR3 is 19 residues. V dropped 0 bases and J dropped 0; count of bases not matched to a gene: 13. CDR3 DNA sequence: TGTGCCTGTGACACCGGTCTGGGGGATTCTCGATTTTACACCGATAAACTCATCTTT. Translation: CACDTGLGDSRFYTDKLIF.

A few counts support this clone. The TCRdb protein, from a much larger clone, departs from this DNA's translation at residue 11, likely by read error; the protein shown derives from the DNA. V gene TRDV1 combines with J gene TRDJ1; D is perhaps TRDD3 (5 bases). As TCRdb names no J gene, one was assigned here on the basis of a DNA match to germline. This CDR3 is 16 amino acids long. In germline, CDR1 is TSWWSYY, CDR2 QGS. Between the trimmed V and J ends, which lost 0 bases and 3 bases, there was a span of 14 bases. CDR3 amino acids: CALGELGIEYADKLIF. CDR3 DNA sequence: TGTGCTCTTGGGGAACTAGGGATTGAGTACGCCGATAAACTCATCTTT.

In the case of this clone: It differs at one base from a far larger clone, so likely a read error. The identical CDR3 is also encoded by other nucleotide sequences in the sample. The rearrangement uses TRDV2 and TRDJ1, with 7 bases identical to TRDD3. TCRdb is silent on the J gene; assignment here came from matching the DNA to germline. Looked up from germline, CDR1 is GEAIGNYY and CDR2 is EKD. The CDR3 extends over 16 amino acids. V lost 1 base to trimming and J lost 0 bases; unmatched junction nucleotides: 7. The CDR3 sequence is CACDTLGILHTDKLIF. The CDR3 coding sequence is TGTGCCTGTGACACGCTAGGGATACTCCACACCGATAAACTCATCTTT.

This clone occurred a few times. This likely came from a read error, as a far larger clone is one base away. The sample has other DNA sequences that encode this CDR3 too. The chain recombines TRDV1 with TRDJ1, with D perhaps matching TRDD2 (7 bases). Here the J gene was assigned by germline matching of the DNA, as TCRdb has none. V was pared by 3 bases and J by 7 bases, with 30 bases between. The CDR3 spans 19 residues. Germline V CDR1 and CDR2: TSWWSYY, QGS. The CDR3, as DNA: TGTGCTCTTGGGGAGCTGCTTCCTATAGATACGTGGGGGGCCTCTAAACTCATCTTT. It encodes CALGELLPIDTWGASKLIF.

There are many counts of this clone. A single base separates this from a much larger clone, so it may be a read error. The sample carries other DNA sequences with the same CDR3. This chain uses TRDV1 with TRDJ1; TRDD2 aligns across 9 bases. CDR1 TSWWSYY and CDR2 QGS come from the germline V gene. CDR3 length: 20 residues. As DNA, the CDR3 is TGCGCTCTTGGGGTGGACCTTCCTACTGAGGCCCGCGCTTACACCGATAAACTCATCTTT. This translates into CALGVDLPTEARAYTDKLIF.

This clone was observed a few times. Since a far larger clone is one base different, this is likely a read error. This specimen includes other DNA sequences encoding the same CDR3. The V and J genes are TRDV1 and TRDJ1; D not resolved. Assignment of the J gene here rests on matching the DNA to germline, because TCRdb gives none. From germline, CDR1 is TSWWSYY and CDR2 QGS. The CDR3 contains 18 residues. Trimming cost V 2 bases and J 0 bases, with 19 bases left between them. CDR3 protein: CALGETGTVVQNTDKLIF. CDR3 DNA sequence: TGTGCTCTTGGGGAAACAGGAACGGTCGTACAAAACACCGATAAACTCATCTTT.

This clone appeared a few times. The amino acid sequence in TCRdb belongs to a much larger clone and departs from this DNA's translation at residue 11, likely a sequencing read error; the sequence shown is translated from the DNA. The V gene is TRDV2, the J gene TRDJ1; weak D call: TRDD3 (6 bases). No J segment appears in TCRdb, so it was assigned here by matching the sequence to germline. V lost 3 bases, J lost 0 bases, and 34 bases lay in between. The germline CDR1 and CDR2 sequences are GEAIGNYY and EKD. The CDR3 runs 22 residues. The CDR3 DNA reads TGTGCCTGTGACCCCATTTTGGCTGGGGACCTTAGTAGGGTCTTCGACACCGATAAACTCATCTTT. Residues: CACDPILAGDLSRVFDTDKLIF.